A few counts support the clone carrying this TCR beta chain. What it recognizes is unknown. Trimming took 3 bases from V and 0 from J; bases not matched to a gene: 11. The CDR3 covers 18 residues. Germline CDR1 and CDR2: SGHDN and FVKESK. This sample was taken from a study of sequential checkpoint blockade in melanoma. The treatment was: randomized to nivolumab then ipilimumab (arm A) or the reverse (arm B). Study-level results: In arm A, pretreatment tumor clonality was associated with response.

Data came from immunoSEQ multiplex PCR; TCRdb stores just in-frame clones and leaves some out. The sample lists roughly 20,000 clones, 27% occurring once. This receptor was identified in a human donor with melanoma. This chain links TRBV14 with TRBJ1-1, with 9 bases matching TRBD1. This specimen consisted of tumor tissue (inferred from file names), obtained from a patient given nivolumab and ipilimumab in sequence. The CDR3 is CASSHLEDRGLMNTEAFF. In DNA form, the CDR3 reads TGTGCCAGCAGCCATCTAGAGGACAGGGGCCTCATGAACACTGAAGCTTTCTTT.